This T cell receptor (beta chain) was sequenced for a study of OX40 agonist ivuxolimab in advanced cancers. Context from the whole study: Ivuxolimab, which targeted the costimulatory receptor OX40 (CD134), was an agonistic, fully human IgG2 monoclonal antibody. Intravenous ivuxolimab was administered to patients every 2 weeks at six dose levels: 0.01, 0.1, 0.3, 1.5, 3 and 10 mg/kg. The paper reports the monotherapy dose-escalation portion (N of about 50 patients) of the phase I ivuxolimab trial. The point of sequencing TCRbeta in the periphery was to test whether ivuxolimab changed TCR sequence diversity and drove clonal T-cell expansion. Three dose-escalation patients achieved partial responses, one with hepatocellular carcinoma and two with cutaneous melanoma. In the dose-escalation cohort, roughly 80% of patients were male, and the mean age was around 60 years, with a range of about 20 to 90. Of the 50 or so patients in dose escalation, about 20 had hepatocellular carcinoma, about 15 had melanoma, 9 had renal cell carcinoma and 9 had head and neck cancer. Prior anti-PD-1, anti-PD-L1 or anti-CTLA-4 therapy was permitted, and roughly two fifths of dose-escalation patients had received checkpoint inhibitors. Findings and caveats that apply to the study as a whole: In the 0.1-3.0 mg/kg groups, partial responders were among the patients with the lowest normalized peripheral clonal expansion, particularly in CD8+ T cells. After ivuxolimab, CD8+ T cells had more expanded clones than CD4+ T cells on average. The antigen specificity of the peripheral T cells that underwent clonal expansion was not determined. Low levels of normalized T-cell clonal expansion were also seen in some patients who did not respond. At doses of 0.1 to 3.0 mg/kg, clonal expansion of both CD4+ and CD8+ blood T cells was observed from baseline to week 6.

A note on this clone: This receptor's antigen is unknown. Within one base of it there is no much larger clone, and no base qualities were kept.

Genomic DNA was extracted from sorted cells for sequencing of the TCRbeta CDR3 region. TCRbeta CDR3 regions were sequenced using the immunoSEQ Assay. The immuneACCESS repertoire file appears here via TCRdb, limited to in-frame rearrangements. These files lack a portion of the clones; in checked studies, under half of the deficit traces to unresolved V genes, and the cause of the others is not known. In this sample the table shows about 48,000 clones, around nine tenths of which occur a single time. Together, the top ten hold about a tenth of the sample. V drops 4 bases and J drops 7 bases, leaving 17 bases in between. Reading the germline V gene gives CDR1 SGHVS and CDR2 FNYEAQ. Taken from cysteine to phenylalanine, the CDR3 has 15 residues. Only the CDR3 portion is preserved as DNA: 45 bases, with reading frame beginning at the first base. Patients with a history of autoimmune disease or receiving systemic immunosuppression were excluded from the trial. In every dose cohort, peripheral blood was drawn for TCR sequencing at baseline, cycle 4 day 1, and cycle 7 day 1. The samples were taken from a phase I, first-in-human, multicenter, open-label dose-escalation trial of ivuxolimab. Adults with locally advanced or metastatic melanoma, renal cell, hepatocellular, or head and neck squamous cell carcinoma were enrolled in the trial. CD4+ and CD8+ T cells were sorted separately from peripheral blood before TCR sequencing.

The source of this sequence is an adult with an advanced solid tumor such as melanoma, head and neck, liver or kidney cancer. The rearranged segments are TRBV7-6 and TRBJ2-1; D gene: possibly TRBD2, on 7 matching bases. This sample comprised CD4+ or CD8+ T cells sorted from blood, obtained in a trial of the OX40 agonist ivuxolimab. The CDR3 region: CASSSEGRGVNEQFF. The DNA sequence is TGTGCCAGCAGCTCGGAGGGGAGGGGGGTGAATGAGCAGTTCTTC. Beyond the CDR3, the reference TRBV7-6 and TRBJ2-1 genes provide the residues; the full variable domain reads: GAGVSQSPRYKVTKRGQDVALRCDPISGHVSLYWYRQALGQGPEFLTYFNYEAQQDKSGLPNDRFSAERPEGSISTLTIQRTEQRDSAMYRCASSSEGRGVNEQFFGPGTRLTVL.